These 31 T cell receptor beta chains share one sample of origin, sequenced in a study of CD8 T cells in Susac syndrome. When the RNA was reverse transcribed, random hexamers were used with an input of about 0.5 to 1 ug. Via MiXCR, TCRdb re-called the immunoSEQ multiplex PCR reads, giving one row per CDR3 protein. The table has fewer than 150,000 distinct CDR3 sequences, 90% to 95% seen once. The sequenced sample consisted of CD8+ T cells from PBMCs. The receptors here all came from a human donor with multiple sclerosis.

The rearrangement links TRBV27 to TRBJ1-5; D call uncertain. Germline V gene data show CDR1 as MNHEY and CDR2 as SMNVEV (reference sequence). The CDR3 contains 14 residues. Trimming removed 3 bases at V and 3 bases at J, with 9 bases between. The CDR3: CASSLRQANQPQHF. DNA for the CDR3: TGTGCCAGCAGTTTGAGGCAGGCCAATCAGCCCCAGCATTTT.

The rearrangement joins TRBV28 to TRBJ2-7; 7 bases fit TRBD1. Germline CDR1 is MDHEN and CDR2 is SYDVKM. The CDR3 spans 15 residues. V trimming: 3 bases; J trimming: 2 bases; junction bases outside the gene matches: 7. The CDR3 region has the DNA TGTGCCAGCAGTTTTGGGGACAGACGAACCTACGAGCAGTACTTC. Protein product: CASSFGDRRTYEQYF.

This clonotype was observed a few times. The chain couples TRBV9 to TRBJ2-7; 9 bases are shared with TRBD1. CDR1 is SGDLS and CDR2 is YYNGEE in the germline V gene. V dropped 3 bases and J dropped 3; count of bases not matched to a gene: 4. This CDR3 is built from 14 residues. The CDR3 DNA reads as TGTGCCAGCAGCGCTGGGACAGGGAACTACGAGCAGTACTTC. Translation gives CASSAGTGNYEQYF.

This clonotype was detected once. The CDR3 region is CASRPAGDVYEQYF. The CDR3 DNA is TGCGCCAGCAGGCCGGCAGGGGATGTGTACGAGCAGTACTTC. The genes are TRBV5-1 and TRBJ2-7, with a possible D match to TRBD1 (6 bases). CDR3 length: 14 amino acids. V gave up 5 bases and J gave up 4 bases, with 16 bases separating them. Germline lookup yields CDR1 SGHRS and CDR2 YFSETQ.

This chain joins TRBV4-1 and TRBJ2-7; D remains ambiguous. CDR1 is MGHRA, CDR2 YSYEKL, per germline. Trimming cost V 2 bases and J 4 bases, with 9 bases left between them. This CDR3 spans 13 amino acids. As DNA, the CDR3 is TGCGCCAGCAGCCAACTGCCTGGTTACGAGCAGTACTTC. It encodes CASSQLPGYEQYF.

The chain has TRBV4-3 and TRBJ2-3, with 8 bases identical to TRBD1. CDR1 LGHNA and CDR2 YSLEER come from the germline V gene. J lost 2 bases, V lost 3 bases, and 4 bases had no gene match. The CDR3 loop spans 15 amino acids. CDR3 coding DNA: TGCGCCAGCAGCCATGGACAGGGAGACACAGATACGCAGTATTTT. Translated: CASSHGQGDTDTQYF.

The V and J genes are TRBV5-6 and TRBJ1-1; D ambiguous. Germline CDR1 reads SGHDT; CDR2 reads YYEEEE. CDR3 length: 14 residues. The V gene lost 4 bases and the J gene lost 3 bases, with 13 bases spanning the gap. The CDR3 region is CASSQEYLYTEAFF. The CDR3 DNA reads TGTGCCAGCAGCCAGGAGTACCTTTACACTGAAGCTTTCTTT.

The CDR3 region has the DNA TGTGCCTGCCTGGAAACGGGAGGAGGAAATGAGCAGTTCTTC. Translated: CACLETGGGNEQFF. The chain recombines TRBV30 with TRBJ2-1; 7 bases map to TRBD2. V shed 6 bases and J 7 bases; nucleotides not matched to a gene: 12. Germline CDR1 reads GTSNPN; CDR2 reads SVGIG (reference sequence). This CDR3 has 14 residues. The variable domain in full, completed from reference TRBV30 and TRBJ2-1, reads SQTIHQWPATLVQPVGSPLSLECTVEGTSNPNLYWYRQAAGRGLQLLFYSVGIGQISSEVPQNLSASRPQDRQFILSSKKLLLSDSGFYLCACLETGGGNEQFFGPGTRLTVL.

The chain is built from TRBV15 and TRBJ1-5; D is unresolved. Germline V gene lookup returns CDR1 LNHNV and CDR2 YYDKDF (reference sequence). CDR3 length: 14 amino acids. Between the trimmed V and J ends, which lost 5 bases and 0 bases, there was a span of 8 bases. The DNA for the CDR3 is TGTGCCACCAGCGCAGAAAATAGCAATCAGCCCCAGCATTTT. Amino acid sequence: CATSAENSNQPQHF.

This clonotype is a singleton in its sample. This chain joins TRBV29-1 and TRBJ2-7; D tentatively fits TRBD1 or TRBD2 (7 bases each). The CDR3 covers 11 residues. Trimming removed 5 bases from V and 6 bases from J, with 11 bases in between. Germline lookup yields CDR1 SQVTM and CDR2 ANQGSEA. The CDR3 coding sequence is TGCAGCGTTTCAGGGGGGGGCGAGCAGTACTTC. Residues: CSVSGGGEQYF.

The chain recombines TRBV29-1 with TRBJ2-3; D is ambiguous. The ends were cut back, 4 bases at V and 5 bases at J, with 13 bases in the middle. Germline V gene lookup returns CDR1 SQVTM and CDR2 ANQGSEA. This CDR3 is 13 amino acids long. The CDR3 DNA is TGCAGCGTTGCAAGGCCGAGCGAAGATACGCAGTATTTT. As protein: CSVARPSEDTQYF.

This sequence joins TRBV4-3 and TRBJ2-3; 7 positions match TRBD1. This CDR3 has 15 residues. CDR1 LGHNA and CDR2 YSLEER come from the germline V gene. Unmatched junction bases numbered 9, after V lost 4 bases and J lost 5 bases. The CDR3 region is CASSPEDRHEDTQYF. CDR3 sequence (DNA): TGCGCCAGCAGCCCGGAGGACAGGCATGAAGATACGCAGTATTTT.

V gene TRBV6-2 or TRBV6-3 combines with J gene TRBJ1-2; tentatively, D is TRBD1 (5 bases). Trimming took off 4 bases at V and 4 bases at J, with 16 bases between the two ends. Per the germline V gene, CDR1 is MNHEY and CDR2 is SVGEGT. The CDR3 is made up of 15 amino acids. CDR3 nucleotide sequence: TGTGCCAGCAGTTCCCTCGGAGGGGTGGTCTATGGCTACACCTTC. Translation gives CASSSLGGVVYGYTF.

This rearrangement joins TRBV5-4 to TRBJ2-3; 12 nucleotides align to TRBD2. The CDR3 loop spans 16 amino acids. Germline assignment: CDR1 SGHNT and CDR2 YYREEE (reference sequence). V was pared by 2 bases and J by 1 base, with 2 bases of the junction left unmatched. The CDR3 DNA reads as TGTGCCAGCAGCTTCGGACTAGCGGGACGCACAGATACGCAGTATTTT. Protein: CASSFGLAGRTDTQYF.

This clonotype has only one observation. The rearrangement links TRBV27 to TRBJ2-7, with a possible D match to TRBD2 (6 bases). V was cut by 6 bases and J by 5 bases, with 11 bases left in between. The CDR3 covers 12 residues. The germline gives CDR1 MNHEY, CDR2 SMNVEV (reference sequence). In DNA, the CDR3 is TGTGCCAGCAGCACTAGCACCAACGAGCAGTACTTC. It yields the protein CASSTSTNEQYF.

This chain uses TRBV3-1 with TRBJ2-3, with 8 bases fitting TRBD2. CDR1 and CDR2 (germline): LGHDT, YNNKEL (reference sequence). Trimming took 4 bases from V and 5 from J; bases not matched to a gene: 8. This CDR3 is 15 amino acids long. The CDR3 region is CASSPTAGEGDTQYF. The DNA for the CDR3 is TGTGCCAGCAGCCCCACAGCGGGAGAAGGAGATACGCAGTATTTT.

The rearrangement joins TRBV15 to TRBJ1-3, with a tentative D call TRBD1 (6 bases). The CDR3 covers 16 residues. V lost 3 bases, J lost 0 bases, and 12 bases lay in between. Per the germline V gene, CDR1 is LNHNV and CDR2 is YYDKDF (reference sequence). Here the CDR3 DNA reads TGTGCCACCAGCAGTTCCGGGACACACTCTGGAAACACCATATATTTT. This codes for CATSSSGTHSGNTIYF.

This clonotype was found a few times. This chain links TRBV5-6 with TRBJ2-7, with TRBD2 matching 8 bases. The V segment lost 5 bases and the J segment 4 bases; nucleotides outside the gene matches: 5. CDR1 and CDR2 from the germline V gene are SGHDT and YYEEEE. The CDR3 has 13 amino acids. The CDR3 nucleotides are TGTGCCAGCAGGGACGCGGGAGGTTACGAGCAGTACTTC. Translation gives CASRDAGGYEQYF. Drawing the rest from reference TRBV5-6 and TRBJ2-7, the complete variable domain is DAGVTQSPTHLIKTRGQQVTLRCSPKSGHDTVSWYQQALGQGPQFIFQYYEEEERQRGNFPDRFSGHQFPNYSSELNVNALLLGDSALYLCASRDAGGYEQYFGPGTRLTVT.

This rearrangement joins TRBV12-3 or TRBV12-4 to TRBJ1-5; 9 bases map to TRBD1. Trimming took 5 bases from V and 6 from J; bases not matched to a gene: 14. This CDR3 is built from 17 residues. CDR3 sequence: CASSPSFNRGQGQPQHF. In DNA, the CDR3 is TGTGCCAGCAGTCCGAGCTTCAACAGGGGGCAGGGTCAGCCCCAGCATTTT.

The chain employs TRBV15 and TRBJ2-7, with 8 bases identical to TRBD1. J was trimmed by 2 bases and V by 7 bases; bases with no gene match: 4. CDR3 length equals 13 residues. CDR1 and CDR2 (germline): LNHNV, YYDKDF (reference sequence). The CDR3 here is CATNPGGTYEQYF. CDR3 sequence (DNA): TGTGCCACCAATCCAGGGGGCACCTACGAGCAGTACTTC.

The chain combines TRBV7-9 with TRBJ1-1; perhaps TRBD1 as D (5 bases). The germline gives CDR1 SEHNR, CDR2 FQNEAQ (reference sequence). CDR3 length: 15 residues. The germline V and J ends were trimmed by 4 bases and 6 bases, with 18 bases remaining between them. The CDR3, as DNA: TGTGCCAGCAGCTCGGGGCTGAGGGTTGACGCTGAAGCTTTCTTT. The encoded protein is CASSSGLRVDAEAFF.

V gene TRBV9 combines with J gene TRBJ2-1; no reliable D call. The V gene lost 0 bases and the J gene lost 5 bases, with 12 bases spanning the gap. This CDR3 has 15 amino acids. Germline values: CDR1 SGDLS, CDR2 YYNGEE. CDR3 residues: CASSVEAILNNEQFF. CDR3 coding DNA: TGTGCCAGCAGCGTAGAAGCTATCCTTAACAATGAGCAGTTCTTC.

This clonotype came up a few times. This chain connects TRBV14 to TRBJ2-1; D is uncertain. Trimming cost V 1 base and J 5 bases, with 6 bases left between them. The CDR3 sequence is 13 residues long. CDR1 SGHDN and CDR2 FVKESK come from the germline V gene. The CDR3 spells CASSQVADNEQFF. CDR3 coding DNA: TGTGCCAGCAGCCAAGTTGCAGACAATGAGCAGTTCTTC. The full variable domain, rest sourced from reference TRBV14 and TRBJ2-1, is EAGVTQFPSHSVIEKGQTVTLRCDPISGHDNLYWYRRVMGKEIKFLLHFVKESKQDESGMPNNRFLAERTGGTYSTLKVQPAELEDSGVYFCASSQVADNEQFFGPGTRLTVL.

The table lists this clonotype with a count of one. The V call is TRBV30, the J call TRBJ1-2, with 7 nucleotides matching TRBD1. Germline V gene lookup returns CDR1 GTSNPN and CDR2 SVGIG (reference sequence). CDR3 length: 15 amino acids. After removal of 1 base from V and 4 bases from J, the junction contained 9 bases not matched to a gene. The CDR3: CAWSEGAGGLYGYTF. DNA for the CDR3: TGTGCCTGGAGTGAGGGCGCAGGGGGTCTCTATGGCTACACCTTC.

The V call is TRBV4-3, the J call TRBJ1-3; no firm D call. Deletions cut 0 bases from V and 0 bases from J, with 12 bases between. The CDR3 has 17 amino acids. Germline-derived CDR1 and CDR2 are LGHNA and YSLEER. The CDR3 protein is CASSQEQTAFSGNTIYF. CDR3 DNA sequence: TGCGCCAGCAGCCAAGAACAAACCGCCTTCTCTGGAAACACCATATATTTT.

The CDR3 here is CASSPLAGGPQGQYF. In nucleotides, the CDR3 is TGTGCCAGCAGTCCCCTAGCGGGAGGACCCCAGGGGCAGTACTTC. The chain couples TRBV12-3 or TRBV12-4 to TRBJ2-7; the match to TRBD2 covers 11 bases. V was clipped by 5 bases and J by 9 bases; unmatched bases: 12. The CDR3 is 15 residues long.

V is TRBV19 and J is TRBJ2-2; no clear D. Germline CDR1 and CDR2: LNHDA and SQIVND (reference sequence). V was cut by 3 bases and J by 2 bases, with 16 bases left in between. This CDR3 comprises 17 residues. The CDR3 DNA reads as TGTGCCAGTAGTATTGATGTGCCGGCCAGAAACACCGGGGAGCTGTTTTTT. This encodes CASSIDVPARNTGELFF.

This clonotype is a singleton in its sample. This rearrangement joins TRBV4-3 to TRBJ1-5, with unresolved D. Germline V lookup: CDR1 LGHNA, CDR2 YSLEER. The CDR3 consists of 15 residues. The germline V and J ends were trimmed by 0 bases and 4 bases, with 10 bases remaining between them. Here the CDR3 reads CASSQDENPNQPQHF. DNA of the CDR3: TGCGCCAGCAGCCAAGATGAGAACCCAAATCAGCCCCAGCATTTT.

CDR3 in amino acids: CATSISVSSYNEQFF. DNA for the CDR3: TGTGCCACCAGCATTAGCGTAAGCTCCTACAATGAGCAGTTCTTC. V gene TRBV15 combines with J gene TRBJ2-1; D is perhaps TRBD2 (5 bases). The ends were cut back, 4 bases at V and 0 bases at J, with 10 bases in the middle. The length of the CDR3 is 15 residues. The V gene's germline CDR1 is LNHNV and CDR2 YYDKDF (reference sequence).

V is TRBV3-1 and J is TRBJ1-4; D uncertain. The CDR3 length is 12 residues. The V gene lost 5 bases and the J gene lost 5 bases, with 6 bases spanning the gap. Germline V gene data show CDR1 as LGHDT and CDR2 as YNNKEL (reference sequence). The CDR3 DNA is TGTGCCAGCAGCGGAGGGAATGAAAAACTGTTTTTT. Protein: CASSGGNEKLFF.

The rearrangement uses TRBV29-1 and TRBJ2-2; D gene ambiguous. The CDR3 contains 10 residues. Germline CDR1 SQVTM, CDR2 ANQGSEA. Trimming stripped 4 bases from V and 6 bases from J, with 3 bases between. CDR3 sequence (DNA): TGCAGCGTTGGGTCCGGGGAGCTGTTTTTT. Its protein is CSVGSGELFF.